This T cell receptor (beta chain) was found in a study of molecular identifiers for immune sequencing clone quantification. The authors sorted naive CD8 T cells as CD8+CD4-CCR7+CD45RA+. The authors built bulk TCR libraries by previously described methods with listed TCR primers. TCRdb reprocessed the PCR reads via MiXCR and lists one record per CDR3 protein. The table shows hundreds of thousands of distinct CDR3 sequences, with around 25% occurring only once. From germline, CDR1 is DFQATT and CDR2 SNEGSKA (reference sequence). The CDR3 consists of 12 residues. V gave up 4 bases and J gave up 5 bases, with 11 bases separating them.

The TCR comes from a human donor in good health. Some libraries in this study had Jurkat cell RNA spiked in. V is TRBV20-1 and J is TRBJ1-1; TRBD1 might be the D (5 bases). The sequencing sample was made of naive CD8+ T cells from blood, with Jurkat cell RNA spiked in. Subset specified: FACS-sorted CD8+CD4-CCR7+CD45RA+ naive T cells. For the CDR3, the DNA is TGCAGTGCTAAGCAATGGGGGACTGAAGCTTTCTTT. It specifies CSAKQWGTEAFF.